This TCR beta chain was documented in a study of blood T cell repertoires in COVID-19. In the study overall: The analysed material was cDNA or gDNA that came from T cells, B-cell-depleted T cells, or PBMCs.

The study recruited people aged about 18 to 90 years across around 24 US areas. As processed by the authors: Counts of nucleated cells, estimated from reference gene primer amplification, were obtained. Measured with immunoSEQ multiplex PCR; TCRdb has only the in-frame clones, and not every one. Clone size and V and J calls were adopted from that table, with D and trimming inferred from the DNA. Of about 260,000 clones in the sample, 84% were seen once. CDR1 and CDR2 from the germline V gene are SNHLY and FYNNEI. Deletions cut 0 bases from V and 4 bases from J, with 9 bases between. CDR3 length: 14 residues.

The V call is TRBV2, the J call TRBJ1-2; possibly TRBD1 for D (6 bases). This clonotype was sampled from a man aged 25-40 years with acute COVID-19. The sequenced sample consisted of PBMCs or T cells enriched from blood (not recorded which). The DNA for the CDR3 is TGTGCCAGCAGTGAAGCGGGACACCTCTATGGCTACACCTTC. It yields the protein CASSEAGHLYGYTF.